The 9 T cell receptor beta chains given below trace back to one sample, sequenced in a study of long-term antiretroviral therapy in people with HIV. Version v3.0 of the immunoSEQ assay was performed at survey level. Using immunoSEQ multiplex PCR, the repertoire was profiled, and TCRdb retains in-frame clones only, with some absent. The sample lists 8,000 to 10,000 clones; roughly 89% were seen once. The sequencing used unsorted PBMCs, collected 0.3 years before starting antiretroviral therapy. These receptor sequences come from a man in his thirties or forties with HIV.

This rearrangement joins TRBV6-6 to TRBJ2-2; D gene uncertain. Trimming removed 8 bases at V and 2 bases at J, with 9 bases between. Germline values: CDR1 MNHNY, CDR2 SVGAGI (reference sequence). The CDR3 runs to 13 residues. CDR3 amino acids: CASASSNTGELFF. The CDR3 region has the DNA TGTGCCAGCGCGTCGAGCAACACCGGGGAGCTGTTTTTT.

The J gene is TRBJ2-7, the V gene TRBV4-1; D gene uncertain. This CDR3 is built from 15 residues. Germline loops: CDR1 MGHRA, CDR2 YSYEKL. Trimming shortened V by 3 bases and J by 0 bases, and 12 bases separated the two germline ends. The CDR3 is CASSQGYRGSYEQYF. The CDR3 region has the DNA TGCGCCAGCAGCCAGGGTTACAGAGGCTCCTACGAGCAGTACTTC.

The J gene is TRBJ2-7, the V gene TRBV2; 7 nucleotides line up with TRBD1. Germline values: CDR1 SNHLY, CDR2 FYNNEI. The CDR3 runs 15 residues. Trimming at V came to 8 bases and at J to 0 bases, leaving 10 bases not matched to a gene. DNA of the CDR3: TGTGCCAGCTCCACGCATCGGACAGGCTCCTACGAGCAGTACTTC. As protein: CASSTHRTGSYEQYF. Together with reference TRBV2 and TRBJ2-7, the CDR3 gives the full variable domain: EPEVTQTPSHQVTQMGQEVILRCVPISNHLYFYWYRQILGQKVEFLVSFYNNEISEKSEIFDDQFSVERPDGSNFTLKIRSTKLEDSAMYFCASSTHRTGSYEQYFGPGTRLTVT.

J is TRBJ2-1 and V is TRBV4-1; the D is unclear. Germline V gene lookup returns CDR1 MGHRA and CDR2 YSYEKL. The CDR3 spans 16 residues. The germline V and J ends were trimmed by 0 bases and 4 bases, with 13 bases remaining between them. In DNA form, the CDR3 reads TGCGCCAGCAGCCAAGAGGTCCCGAGCACGTACAATGAGCAGTTCTTC. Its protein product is CASSQEVPSTYNEQFF.

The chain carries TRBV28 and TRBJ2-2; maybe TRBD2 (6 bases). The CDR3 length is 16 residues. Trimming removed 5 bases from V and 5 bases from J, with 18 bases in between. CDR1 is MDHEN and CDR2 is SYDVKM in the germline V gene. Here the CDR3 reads CASSAPRDWTTGELFF. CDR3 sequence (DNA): TGTGCCAGCAGTGCCCCAAGGGACTGGACAACCGGGGAGCTGTTTTTT. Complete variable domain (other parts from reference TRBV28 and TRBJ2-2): DVKVTQSSRYLVKRTGEKVFLECVQDMDHENMFWYRQDPGLGLRLIYFSYDVKMKEKGDIPEGYSVSREKKERFSLILESASTNQTSMYLCASSAPRDWTTGELFFGEGSRLTVL.

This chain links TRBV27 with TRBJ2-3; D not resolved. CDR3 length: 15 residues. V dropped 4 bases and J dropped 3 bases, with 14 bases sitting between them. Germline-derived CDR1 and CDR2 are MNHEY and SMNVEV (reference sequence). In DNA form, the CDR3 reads TGTGCCAGCAGTTCCCGTGGCCGAGAAACAGATACGCAGTATTTT. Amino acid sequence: CASSSRGRETDTQYF.

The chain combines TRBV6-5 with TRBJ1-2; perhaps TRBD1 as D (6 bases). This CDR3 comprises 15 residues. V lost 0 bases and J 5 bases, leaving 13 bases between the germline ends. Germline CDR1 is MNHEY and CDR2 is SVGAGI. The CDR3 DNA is TGTGCCAGCAGTTACTCGGGGGGGCTTGGATATGGCTACACCTTC. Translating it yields CASSYSGGLGYGYTF.

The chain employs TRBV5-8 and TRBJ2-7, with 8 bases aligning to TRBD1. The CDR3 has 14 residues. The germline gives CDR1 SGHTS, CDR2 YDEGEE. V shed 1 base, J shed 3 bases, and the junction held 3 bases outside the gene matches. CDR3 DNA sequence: TGTGCCAGCAGCTTGCGAGACAGGGGCTACGAGCAGTACTTC. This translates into CASSLRDRGYEQYF.

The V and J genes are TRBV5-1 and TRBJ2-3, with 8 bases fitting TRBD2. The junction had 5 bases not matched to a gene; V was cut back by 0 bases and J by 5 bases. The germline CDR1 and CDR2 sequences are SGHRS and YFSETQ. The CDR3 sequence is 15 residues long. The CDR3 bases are TGCGCCAGCAGCTTGGATAGCGGGGCGGGAGATACGCAGTATTTT. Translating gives CASSLDSGAGDTQYF. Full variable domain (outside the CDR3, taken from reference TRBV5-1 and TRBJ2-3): KAGVTQTPRYLIKTRGQQVTLSCSPISGHRSVSWYQQTPGQGLQFLFEYFSETQRNKGNFPGRFSGRQFSNSRSEMNVSTLELGDSALYLCASSLDSGAGDTQYFGPGTRLTVL.